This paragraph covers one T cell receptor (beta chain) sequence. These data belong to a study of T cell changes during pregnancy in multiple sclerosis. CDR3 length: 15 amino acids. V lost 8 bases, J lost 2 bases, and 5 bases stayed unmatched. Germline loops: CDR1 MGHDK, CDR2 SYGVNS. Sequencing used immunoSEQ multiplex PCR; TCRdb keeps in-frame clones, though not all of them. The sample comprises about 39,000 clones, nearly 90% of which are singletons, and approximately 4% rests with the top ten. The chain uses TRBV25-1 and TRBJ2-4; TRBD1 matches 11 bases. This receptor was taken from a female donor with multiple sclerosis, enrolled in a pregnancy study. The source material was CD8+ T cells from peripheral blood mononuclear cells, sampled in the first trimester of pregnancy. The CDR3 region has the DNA TGTGCCAGCGAAGGACAGGGGGCGTCCAAAAACATTCAGTACTTC. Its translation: CASEGQGASKNIQYF.